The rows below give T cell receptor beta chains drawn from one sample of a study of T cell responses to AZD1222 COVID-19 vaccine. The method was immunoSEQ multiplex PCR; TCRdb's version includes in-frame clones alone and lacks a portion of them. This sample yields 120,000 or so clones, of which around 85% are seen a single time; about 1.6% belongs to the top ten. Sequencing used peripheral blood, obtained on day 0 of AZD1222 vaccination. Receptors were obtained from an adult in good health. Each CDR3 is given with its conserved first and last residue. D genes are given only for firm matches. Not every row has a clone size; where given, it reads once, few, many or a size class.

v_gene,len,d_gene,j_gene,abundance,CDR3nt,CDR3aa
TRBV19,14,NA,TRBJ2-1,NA,TGTGCCAGTAGTGCAGCTGGGGTTTGGAATGAGCAGTTCTTC,CASSAAGVWNEQFF
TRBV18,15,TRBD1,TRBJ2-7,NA,TGTGCCAGCTCACCAATGGGACAGGGGAGGGACGAGCAGTACTTC,CASSPMGQGRDEQYF
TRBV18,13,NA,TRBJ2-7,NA,TGTGCCAGCTCACAGGCAGGGTCTGGGGAGCAGTACTTC,CASSQAGSGEQYF
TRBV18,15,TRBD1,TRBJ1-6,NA,TGTGCCAGCTCACCACCGACAGGGGGTAATTCACCCCTCCACTTT,CASSPPTGGNSPLHF
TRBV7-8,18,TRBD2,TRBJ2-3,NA,TGTGCCAGCAGCTTTCTAAGGACTAGCGGGGGGGGCACAGATACGCAGTATTTT,CASSFLRTSGGGTDTQYF
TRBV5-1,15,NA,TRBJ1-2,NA,TGCGCCAGCAGCTTGGAATCGGGGGGCGGCTATGGCTACACCTTC,CASSLESGGGYGYTF
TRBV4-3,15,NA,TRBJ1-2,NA,TGCGCCAGCAGCCAAGAACGGGCGGCTAACTATGGCTACACCTTC,CASSQERAANYGYTF
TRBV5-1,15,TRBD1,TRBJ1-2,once,TGCGCCAGCAGTTTTGGACAGGGTGCAAGGGATGGCTACACCTTC,CASSFGQGARDGYTF
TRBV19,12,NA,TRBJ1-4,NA,TGTGCCAGTAGTAACAGGAATGAAAAACTGTTTTTT,CASSNRNEKLFF
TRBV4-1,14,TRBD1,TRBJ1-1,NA,TGCGCCAGCAGCCAAAGGGACAGGGTGACTGAAGCTTTCTTT,CASSQRDRVTEAFF
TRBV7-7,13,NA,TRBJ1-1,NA,TGTGCCAGCAGCTTAGACAGAAACACTGAAGCTTTCTTT,CASSLDRNTEAFF
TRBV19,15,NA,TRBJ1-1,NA,TGTGCCAGTAGTATCGCAGGCTCCCTGCGCCCTGAAGCTTTCTTT,CASSIAGSLRPEAFF
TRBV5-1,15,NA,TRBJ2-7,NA,TGCGCCAGCAGCTGGCAGGGTGGTCAATCCTACGAGCAGTACTTC,CASSWQGGQSYEQYF
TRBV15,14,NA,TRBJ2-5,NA,TGTGCCACCAGCAGAAGCAGGGGGGCAGAGACCCAGTACTTC,CATSRSRGAETQYF
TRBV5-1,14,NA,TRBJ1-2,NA,TGCGCCAGCAGCTTCGAGGGGAGGGACGATGGCTACACCTTC,CASSFEGRDDGYTF
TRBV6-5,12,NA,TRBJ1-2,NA,TGTGCCAGCAGTACACGGAAGGAAGGCTACACCTTC,CASSTRKEGYTF
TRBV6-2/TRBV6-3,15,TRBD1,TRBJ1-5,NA,TGTGCCAGCAGTTACCCAGGGGGCACTGGTCAGCCCCAGCATTTT,CASSYPGGTGQPQHF
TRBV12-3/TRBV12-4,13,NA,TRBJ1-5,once,TGTGCCAGCAGCAGGGCGGAGGGTCAGCCCCAGCATTTT,CASSRAEGQPQHF
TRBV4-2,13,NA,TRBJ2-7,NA,TGTGCCAGCAGCCAAGAACCGGTAGGAGAGCAGTACTTC,CASSQEPVGEQYF
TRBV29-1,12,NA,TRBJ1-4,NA,TGCAGCGTTGACCAGGGACGAGAAAAACTGTTTTTT,CSVDQGREKLFF
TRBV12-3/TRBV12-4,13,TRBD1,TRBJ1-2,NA,TGTGCCAGCGGGCCCTGGACAGGCTATGGCTACACCTTC,CASGPWTGYGYTF
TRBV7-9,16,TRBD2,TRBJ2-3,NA,TGTGCCAGCAGCCAAAGTACTAGCGGCCGCACAGATACGCAGTATTTT,CASSQSTSGRTDTQYF
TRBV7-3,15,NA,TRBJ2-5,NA,TGTGCCAGCAGCTTATTCGCGGGGCTCCAAGAGACCCAGTACTTC,CASSLFAGLQETQYF
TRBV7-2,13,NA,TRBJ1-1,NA,TGTGCCAGCAGCTTAGAAGGGTTCACTGAAGCTTTCTTT,CASSLEGFTEAFF
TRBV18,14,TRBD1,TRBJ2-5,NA,TGTGCCAGCTCTTATACAGGGGCGGGAGAGACCCAGTACTTC,CASSYTGAGETQYF
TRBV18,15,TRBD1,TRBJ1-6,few,TGTGCCAGCTCACCAAGGACAGGGGAGTATTCACCCCTCCACTTT,CASSPRTGEYSPLHF
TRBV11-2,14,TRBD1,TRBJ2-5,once,TGTGCCAGCAGCCAGGGACAGGGAAAAGAGACCCAGTACTTC,CASSQGQGKETQYF
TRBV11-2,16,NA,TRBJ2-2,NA,TGTGCCAGCAGCTTGGATCCCAGGGCGTACACCGGGGAGCTGTTTTTT,CASSLDPRAYTGELFF
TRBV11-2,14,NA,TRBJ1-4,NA,TGTGCCAGCTCCAAGGGGACACTCAATGAAAAACTGTTTTTT,CASSKGTLNEKLFF